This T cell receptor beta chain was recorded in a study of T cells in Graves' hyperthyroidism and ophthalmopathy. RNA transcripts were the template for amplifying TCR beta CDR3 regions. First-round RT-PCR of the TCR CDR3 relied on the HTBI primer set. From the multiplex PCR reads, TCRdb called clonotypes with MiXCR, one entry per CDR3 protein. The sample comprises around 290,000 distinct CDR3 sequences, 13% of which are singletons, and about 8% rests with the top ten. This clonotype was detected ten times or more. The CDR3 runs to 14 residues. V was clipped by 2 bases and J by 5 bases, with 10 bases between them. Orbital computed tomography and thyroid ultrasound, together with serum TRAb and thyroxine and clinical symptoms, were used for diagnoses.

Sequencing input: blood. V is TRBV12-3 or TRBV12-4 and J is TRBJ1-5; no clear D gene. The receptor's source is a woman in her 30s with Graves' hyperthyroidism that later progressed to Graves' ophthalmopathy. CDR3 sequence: CASSLTGFDQPQHF. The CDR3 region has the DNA TGTGCCAGCAGTTTAACGGGTTTCGATCAGCCCCAGCATTTT.